This TCR beta chain was retrieved from a study of CD8+CD57+ T cells in acquired aplastic anemia. Study as a whole: Across the sorted CD4+ and CD8+ cells, DNA amounts averaged roughly 3 ug. On average, healthy donors gave about 10.8 million reads for CD4+ cells. Study conclusions and caveats: Patients and healthy controls showed no significant CD8+ Simpson's diversity difference.

As regards this clonotype: Its antigen is still unknown.

The template used for profiling TCR beta VDJ and CDR3 was genomic DNA. MiXCR, run by TCRdb on the reads, gives a single entry per CDR3 protein. The table shows about 190,000 distinct CDR3 sequences, with around 59% occurring only once. The CDR3 runs 19 residues. Germline V gene lookup returns CDR1 KGHDR and CDR2 SFDVKD. V was clipped by 7 bases and J by 0 bases; unmatched bases: 9. The chain combines TRBV24-1 with TRBJ2-1, with 15 nucleotides matching TRBD2. Sequencing used sorted CD4+, CD8+, or CD8+CD57+ T cells (not recorded which) from PBMCs. The clonotype was recovered from a human donor in good health, serving as a control. CDR3 sequence reads: CATSASGTSGRYSYNEQFF. CDR3 sequence (DNA): TGTGCCACCAGCGCTTCCGGGACTAGCGGGAGGTACTCCTACAATGAGCAGTTCTTC.